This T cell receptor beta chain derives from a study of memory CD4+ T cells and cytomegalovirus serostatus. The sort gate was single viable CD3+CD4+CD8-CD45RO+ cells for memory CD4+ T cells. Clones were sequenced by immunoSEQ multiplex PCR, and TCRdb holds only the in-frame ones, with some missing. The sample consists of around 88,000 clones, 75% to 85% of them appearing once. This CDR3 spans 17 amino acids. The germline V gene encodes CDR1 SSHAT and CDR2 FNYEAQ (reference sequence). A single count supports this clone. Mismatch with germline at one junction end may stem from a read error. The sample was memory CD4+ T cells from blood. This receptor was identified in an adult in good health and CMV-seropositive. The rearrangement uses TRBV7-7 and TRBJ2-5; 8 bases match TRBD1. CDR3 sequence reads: CASSLEPGAGGLETQYF. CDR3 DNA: TGTGCTAGCAGCTTAGAACCTGGGGCAGGGGGCCTGGAGACCCAGTACTTC.